Listed here are 7 T cell receptor beta chains from one sample, sequenced in a study of STAT5B mutations in CD4+ large granular lymphocyte leukemia. The table came from immunoSEQ multiplex PCR; TCRdb's copy has only in-frame clones and leaves some out. Seen here are more than 30,000 clones, about 88% observed once, and the top ten hold roughly 0.38%. The specimen was CD4+ T cells from blood buffy coats. These receptors originate from a human donor in good health.

V is TRBV15 and J is TRBJ2-7; no reliable D call. V gave up 0 bases and J gave up 5 bases, with 14 bases separating them. The germline V gene has CDR1 LNHNV and CDR2 YYDKDF (reference sequence). The CDR3 length is 15 residues. The CDR3 nucleotides are TGTGCCACCAGCAGAGAAGGTGACGCCTTAAACGAGCAGTACTTC. Protein sequence: CATSREGDALNEQYF.

The chain is built from TRBV19 and TRBJ1-3; 9 bases map to TRBD1. The CDR3 runs to 13 residues. CDR1 is LNHDA, CDR2 SQIVND, per germline (reference sequence). The V segment lost 7 bases and the J segment 4 bases; nucleotides outside the gene matches: 2. The CDR3 bases are TGTGCCAGTAAGGGACAGGGAGGAAACACCATATATTTT. This translates into CASKGQGGNTIYF.

The chain carries TRBV10-3 and TRBJ1-6, with a tentative D call TRBD1 (6 bases). V lost 3 bases to trimming and J lost 17 bases, with 17 bases between them. Germline CDR1 ENHRY, CDR2 SYGVKD. The CDR3 covers 13 residues. CDR3 in amino acids: CAISDMERGSVHF. The CDR3 DNA sequence: TGTGCCATCAGTGATATGGAAAGGGGGTCTGTCCACTTT.

This sequence joins TRBV2 and TRBJ2-1, with a weak D call TRBD2 (6 bases). This CDR3 has 14 amino acids. V lost 6 bases to trimming and J lost 1 base, with 10 bases between them. CDR1 is SNHLY and CDR2 is FYNNEI in the germline V gene. This CDR3 is CASRSSESYNEQFF. CDR3 nucleotides: TGTGCCAGCAGATCTAGCGAGTCCTACAATGAGCAGTTCTTC.

The V gene is TRBV30, the J gene TRBJ1-4; a possible D gene is TRBD1 (6 bases). V lost 6 bases and J lost 10, with 21 bases in between. Germline V gene lookup returns CDR1 GTSNPN and CDR2 SVGIG (reference sequence). The CDR3 is 14 residues long. As DNA, the CDR3 is TGTGCCTGCCATCCAGGGGCCCAGGAAGGAAAACTGTTTTTT. It specifies CACHPGAQEGKLFF.

The genes are TRBV7-6 and TRBJ2-1; no clear D. Germline CDR1 and CDR2: SGHVS and FNYEAQ. The CDR3 length is 12 residues. The V and J ends lost 1 base and 8 bases respectively, with 6 bases between them. The CDR3 nucleotides are TGTGCCAGCAGCTTAGTTCCCGATGAGCAGTTCTTC. Amino acids: CASSLVPDEQFF.

The chain carries TRBV30 and TRBJ1-1; D call uncertain. The CDR3 has 12 amino acids. Germline V gene sequence: CDR1 GTSNPN, CDR2 SVGIG (reference sequence). The ends were cut back, 2 bases at V and 2 bases at J, with 6 bases in the middle. The DNA for the CDR3 is TGTGCCTGGAGTCCGGCTAACACTGAAGCTTTCTTT. Protein sequence: CAWSPANTEAFF. Full variable domain (missing parts from reference TRBV30 and TRBJ1-1): SQTIHQWPATLVQPVGSPLSLECTVEGTSNPNLYWYRQAAGRGLQLLFYSVGIGQISSEVPQNLSASRPQDRQFILSSKKLLLSDSGFYLCAWSPANTEAFFGQGTRLTVV.